Reported below is one T cell receptor beta chain. V shed 4 bases and J shed 1 base, with 8 bases lying between them. The germline CDR1 and CDR2 sequences are MNHEY and SMNVEV (reference sequence). The CDR3 totals 15 residues. These data originate in a study of blood T cell repertoires in COVID-19. Whole-study context: The United States, Italy and Spain provided the acute and convalescent COVID-19 samples.

Per the authors' pipeline: Reference gene primer amplification gave nucleated cell count estimates. Measured with immunoSEQ multiplex PCR; TCRdb has only the in-frame clones, and not every one. The V and J calls and the clone size are those of that table, but D and trimming were determined from the DNA. The table lists some 230,000 clones, approximately 83% of them singletons. The rearrangement links TRBV27 to TRBJ2-6; D unresolved. Sequencing was done on a sample of peripheral blood. The sequence came from a woman aged 45-59 years with acute or convalescent COVID-19. The CDR3 DNA reads TGTGCCAGCAGTTCAGGTAAATCTGGGGCCAACGTCCTGACTTTC. This codes for CASSSGKSGANVLTF.